A selection of T cell receptor beta chains follows, all from one sample in a study of T cell repertoires in aging, cancer and after chemotherapy. MiXCR, run by TCRdb on the multiplex PCR reads, gives a single entry per CDR3 protein. The table shows around 1,300 distinct CDR3 sequences, with under 80% occurring only once. The specimen sequenced was blood. The receptor set was obtained from a human donor with a blood cancer. The CDR3 runs from the conserved cysteine through the conserved F or W. A D gene is named only where the DNA matches it firmly. The size field is filled for only some rows; it gives once, few, many or a size class.

v_call	j_call	clone_size	d_call	cdr3_aa	cdr3_nt
TRBV6-6	TRBJ2-7	NA	NA	CASSYPGTYEQYF	TGTGCCAGCAGTTACCCGGGAACCTACGAGCAGTACTTC
TRBV28	TRBJ2-7	NA	NA	CASSLLTEGYEQYF	TGTGCCAGCAGTCTACTTACAGAGGGTTACGAGCAGTACTTC
TRBV15	TRBJ2-7	NA	NA	CATSSNRGNEQYF	TGTGCCACCAGCAGTAATAGGGGTAACGAGCAGTACTTC
TRBV19	TRBJ1-5	NA	NA	CASSLRVGPNQPQHF	TGTGCCAGTAGTCTTAGAGTAGGGCCCAATCAGCCCCAGCATTTT
TRBV12-3/TRBV12-4	TRBJ2-1	once	NA	CASSSQASSYNEQFF	TGTGCCAGCAGTTCCCAGGCGAGCTCCTACAATGAGCAGTTCTTC
TRBV30	TRBJ2-1	few	TRBD2	CAWSVPTGGGALLFF	TGTGCCTGGAGTGTACCTACCGGCGGGGGGGCCTTACTGTTCTTC
TRBV6-6	TRBJ1-6	NA	TRBD1	CASSSGDRSPLHF	TGTGCCAGCAGTTCGGGGGACAGGTCACCCCTCCACTTT
TRBV12-3/TRBV12-4	TRBJ1-5	few	NA	CASSFNERGTGQPQHF	TGTGCCAGCAGTTTTAACGAGAGGGGGACCGGTCAGCCCCAGCATTTT
TRBV6-6	TRBJ2-3	few	NA	CASRRDGTDTQYF	TGTGCCAGCAGGAGGGATGGGACAGATACGCAGTATTTT
TRBV30	TRBJ2-7	NA	NA	CAWSQANEQYF	TGTGCCTGGAGTCAGGCGAACGAGCAGTACTTC
TRBV6-6	TRBJ1-5	NA	TRBD1	CASSYPGTGGINQPQHF	TGTGCCAGCAGTTACCCCGGGACAGGGGGAATCAATCAGCCCCAGCATTTT
TRBV18	TRBJ1-4	few	TRBD1	CASSPRAGTGNEKLFF	TGTGCCAGCTCACCACGGGCTGGGACAGGGAATGAAAAACTGTTTTTT
TRBV10-3	TRBJ2-3	NA	NA	CAISASSAATQYF	TGTGCCATCAGTGCCTCTTCAGCAGCTACGCAGTATTTT
TRBV6-2/TRBV6-3	TRBJ1-1	few	TRBD1	CASRRQGTNSEAFF	TGTGCCAGCAGGCGACAGGGAACTAACTCTGAAGCTTTCTTT
TRBV19	TRBJ1-5	NA	NA	CASTITSGSNQPQHF	TGTGCCAGTACCATTACCTCAGGGAGCAATCAGCCCCAGCATTTT
TRBV30	TRBJ1-2	NA	NA	CAWSTRSYGYTF	TGTGCCTGGAGTACCAGGAGCTATGGCTACACCTTC
TRBV11-1	TRBJ2-2	NA	TRBD1	CASRDRGGTGELFF	TGTGCCAGCCGGGACAGGGGTGGTACCGGGGAGCTGTTTTTT
TRBV30	TRBJ1-4	NA	TRBD1	CAWSGETGGRNEKLFF	TGTGCCTGGAGTGGGGAGACAGGGGGAAGAAATGAAAAACTGTTTTTT
TRBV19	TRBJ1-1	few	TRBD1	CASSIVGTGGVDAFF	TGTGCCAGTAGTATAGTCGGGACAGGGGGAGTTGACGCTTTCTTT
TRBV19	TRBJ1-3	NA	TRBD1	CASSMDRAWNTIYF	TGTGCCAGTAGTATGGACAGGGCCTGGAACACCATATATTTT
TRBV7-9	TRBJ1-1	NA	NA	CANLPLAEAFF	TGTGCCAACCTACCCCTCGCTGAAGCTTTCTTT
TRBV19	TRBJ2-1	few	TRBD2	CASSTGLAGSYNEQFF	TGTGCCAGTAGTACCGGACTAGCGGGGAGCTACAATGAGCAGTTCTTC
TRBV30	TRBJ2-2	NA	NA	CAWSQPNTGELFF	TGTGCCTGGAGCCAACCGAACACCGGGGAGCTGTTTTTT
TRBV19	TRBJ1-1	NA	NA	CASIRSNTEAFF	TGTGCCAGTATTAGGAGTAACACTGAAGCTTTCTTT
TRBV6-1	TRBJ2-3	once	NA	CASRVTESTDTQYF	TGTGCCAGCAGGGTTACCGAAAGCACAGATACGCAGTATTTT
TRBV29-1	TRBJ2-1	NA	TRBD2	CSVGSGGDEQFF	TGCAGCGTTGGATCCGGGGGGGATGAGCAGTTCTTC
TRBV19	TRBJ1-2	few	TRBD1	CASSIDLTGGAHGYTF	TGTGCCAGTAGTATAGACCTGACAGGGGGCGCTCACGGCTACACCTTC
TRBV30	TRBJ2-5	NA	NA	CAWSVGGSGHQETQYF	TGTGCCTGGAGTGTTGGTGGATCAGGCCATCAAGAGACCCAGTACTTC
TRBV6-2/TRBV6-3	TRBJ2-7	NA	NA	CASSQYLSYEQYF	TGTGCCAGCAGTCAGTACCTCTCCTACGAGCAGTACTTC
TRBV7-6	TRBJ2-1	NA	NA	CASSQDRNEQFF	TGTGCCAGCAGCCAGGACCGCAATGAGCAGTTCTTC
TRBV18	TRBJ2-3	NA	NA	CASSTDGRDTQYF	TGTGCCAGCTCAACGGACGGCCGGGATACGCAGTATTTT
TRBV5-6	TRBJ2-3	NA	NA	CASSLGRETSTDTQYF	TGTGCCAGCAGCTTGGGGCGAGAGACTAGCACAGATACGCAGTATTTT
TRBV30	TRBJ1-4	NA	NA	CAWSDFKGPWGEKLFF	TGTGCCTGGAGTGACTTTAAAGGGCCTTGGGGGGAAAAACTGTTTTTT
TRBV19	TRBJ1-2	NA	NA	CASSGAFNYGYTF	TGTGCCAGTAGTGGGGCCTTTAACTATGGCTACACCTTC
TRBV27	TRBJ2-7	NA	TRBD1	CASSQLQTGGGKEQYF	TGTGCCAGCAGTCAACTCCAGACAGGGGGCGGGAAAGAGCAGTACTTC
TRBV6-2/TRBV6-3	TRBJ1-4	NA	TRBD1	CASRKGQGEAATNEKLFF	TGTGCCAGCAGGAAAGGACAGGGGGAGGCCGCAACTAATGAAAAACTGTTTTTT
TRBV27	TRBJ2-6	NA	TRBD1	CASPPGRDRAGANVLTF	TGTGCCAGCCCCCCCGGAAGGGACAGGGCTGGGGCCAACGTCCTGACTTTC
TRBV11-1	TRBJ2-1	NA	NA	CASSLGGAGSSYNEQFF	TGTGCCAGCAGCTTAGGTGGGGCAGGGAGCTCCTACAATGAGCAGTTCTTC
TRBV6-1	TRBJ2-2	NA	TRBD1	CASKLGQPTGELFF	TGTGCCAGCAAATTGGGACAGCCCACCGGGGAGCTGTTTTTT
TRBV10-1	TRBJ1-4	NA	NA	CASSTGQNEKLFF	TGCGCCAGCTCTACAGGACAGAATGAAAAACTGTTTTTT
TRBV29-1	TRBJ1-2	NA	NA	CSVEEAGYGYTF	TGCAGCGTTGAAGAGGCGGGGTATGGCTACACCTTC
TRBV6-1	TRBJ2-7	NA	NA	CASSVGRAYEQYF	TGTGCCAGCAGTGTGGGAAGGGCTTACGAGCAGTACTTC
TRBV6-2/TRBV6-3	TRBJ2-3	NA	NA	CASTSGGAGTDTQYF	TGTGCCAGCACCTCCGGCGGGGCGGGCACAGATACGCAGTATTTT
TRBV19	TRBJ2-2	NA	NA	CASTDKNTGELFF	TGTGCCAGTACGGATAAGAACACCGGGGAGCTGTTTTTT
TRBV12-3/TRBV12-4	TRBJ1-1	once	TRBD1	CASSLGDRGTEAFF	TGTGCCAGCAGTTTGGGGGACAGGGGGACTGAAGCTTTCTTT
TRBV7-9	TRBJ2-7	NA	NA	CASSRDGYEQYF	TGTGCCAGCAGCAGGGACGGGTACGAGCAGTACTTC
TRBV7-2	TRBJ2-5	NA	TRBD2	CASSSGGSGGVGTQYF	TGTGCCAGCAGTTCCGGGGGCAGCGGGGGAGTTGGGACCCAGTACTTC